This T cell receptor beta chain was identified during a study of T cells in Graves' hyperthyroidism and ophthalmopathy. Study-wide findings and caveats: Ophthalmopathy onset followed model prediction by a median about seven months.

TCR beta CDR3 regions were amplified from RNA. HTBI primers were the set used in a first-round RT-PCR of the TCR CDR3. TCRdb called the multiplex PCR reads again in MiXCR, with one record for every CDR3 protein. The profile covers about 46,000 distinct CDR3 sequences, with more than 40% appearing a single time and roughly 32% taken by the ten largest. Stable hyperthyroidism: no ophthalmopathy progression over 18 months of follow-up. Per germline, CDR1 MNHEY and CDR2 SMNVEV (reference sequence). V lost 2 bases, J lost 8 bases, and 21 bases lay in between. The CDR3 length is 16 residues. This clonotype was counted between two and nine times. Its antigen is as yet unknown.

The sequence derives from a woman aged 50 to 65 with Graves' hyperthyroidism. V gene TRBV27 combines with J gene TRBJ1-1; the D is unclear. The sequencing input was peripheral blood or thyroid tissue (not recorded which). CDR3 sequence: CASSLMGRAYRPEAFF. The CDR3 DNA is TGTGCCAGCAGTTTAATGGGGAGGGCCTACCGACCCGAAGCTTTCTTT.